This is a list of T cell receptor beta chains from one sample in a study of CD8 T cells in ankylosing spondylitis. One entry per CDR3 protein results from TCRdb running MiXCR on the 5' RACE reads. The sample shows around 480,000 distinct CDR3 sequences, more than 15% of them seen only once. Sequenced sample: blood, either unsorted or a sorted T cell fraction (not recorded which). The receptors come from a male donor with ankylosing spondylitis. Both conserved end residues are part of each CDR3. Each record gives: CDR3 length, clone size, J gene, D gene, V gene, CDR3 protein, CDR3 DNA. The D gene is left open where the match is weak. Size tells how often a clone was seen (once, few, many) or the class of an expanded clone, and some rows leave it out.

cdr3_length: 14; clone_size: many; j_call: TRBJ1-5; d_call: TRBD1; v_call: TRBV29-1; cdr3_aa: CSVASGTDNQPQHF; cdr3_nt: TGCAGCGTTGCCTCCGGGACAGACAATCAGCCCCAGCATTTT
cdr3_length: 13; clone_size: NA; j_call: TRBJ1-1; d_call: NA; v_call: TRBV2; cdr3_aa: CASSYKLGTEAFF; cdr3_nt: TGTGCCAGCAGTTATAAGTTGGGAACTGAAGCTTTCTTT
cdr3_length: 15; clone_size: NA; j_call: TRBJ2-2; d_call: NA; v_call: TRBV5-1; cdr3_aa: CASSLLTLGSGELFF; cdr3_nt: TGCGCCAGCAGCTTGCTCACACTGGGGTCCGGGGAGCTGTTTTTT
cdr3_length: 14; clone_size: NA; j_call: TRBJ2-7; d_call: NA; v_call: TRBV20-1; cdr3_aa: CSARSGLASYEQYF; cdr3_nt: TGCAGTGCTAGATCGGGACTTGCTTCCTACGAGCAGTACTTC
cdr3_length: 13; clone_size: few; j_call: TRBJ2-3; d_call: TRBD1; v_call: TRBV24-1; cdr3_aa: CATSGDSPDTQYF; cdr3_nt: TGTGCCACCAGTGGGGACAGTCCAGATACGCAGTATTTT
cdr3_length: 17; clone_size: NA; j_call: TRBJ2-1; d_call: TRBD2; v_call: TRBV6-1; cdr3_aa: CASSPPGTSGHYNEQFF; cdr3_nt: TGTGCCAGCAGTCCTCCCGGGACTAGCGGGCACTACAATGAGCAGTTCTTC
cdr3_length: 13; clone_size: few; j_call: TRBJ2-2; d_call: NA; v_call: TRBV2; cdr3_aa: CASTGTPTGELFF; cdr3_nt: TGTGCCAGCACCGGGACTCCGACCGGGGAGCTGTTTTTT
cdr3_length: 15; clone_size: once; j_call: TRBJ2-7; d_call: NA; v_call: TRBV12-3/TRBV12-4; cdr3_aa: CASSLRGAGHYEQYF; cdr3_nt: TGTGCCAGCAGTTTAAGGGGGGCCGGACATTACGAGCAGTACTTC
cdr3_length: 12; clone_size: NA; j_call: TRBJ1-1; d_call: NA; v_call: TRBV20-1; cdr3_aa: CRASGGYTEAFF; cdr3_nt: TGCAGAGCCTCGGGGGGATACACTGAAGCTTTCTTT
cdr3_length: 14; clone_size: NA; j_call: TRBJ1-2; d_call: TRBD1; v_call: TRBV5-5; cdr3_aa: CASSSSDRVYGYTF; cdr3_nt: TGTGCCAGCAGCTCCAGCGACAGGGTATATGGCTACACCTTC
cdr3_length: 14; clone_size: few; j_call: TRBJ2-3; d_call: NA; v_call: TRBV3-1; cdr3_aa: CASSQGSWGLTQYF; cdr3_nt: TGTGCCAGCAGCCAAGGGTCCTGGGGGCTAACGCAGTATTTT
cdr3_length: 16; clone_size: NA; j_call: TRBJ2-1; d_call: TRBD2; v_call: TRBV11-3; cdr3_aa: CASSLRSGSFYNEQFF; cdr3_nt: TGTGCCAGCAGCTTACGAAGCGGGAGTTTTTACAATGAGCAGTTCTTC
cdr3_length: 13; clone_size: few; j_call: TRBJ1-1; d_call: NA; v_call: TRBV20-1; cdr3_aa: CSARDPKGAEAFF; cdr3_nt: TGCAGTGCTAGAGATCCAAAGGGAGCTGAAGCTTTCTTT
cdr3_length: 18; clone_size: few; j_call: TRBJ2-2; d_call: TRBD1; v_call: TRBV12-3/TRBV12-4; cdr3_aa: CASTRTGKARANTGELFF; cdr3_nt: TGTGCCAGCACCCGGACAGGGAAGGCCCGCGCGAACACCGGGGAGCTGTTTTTT
cdr3_length: 16; clone_size: NA; j_call: TRBJ1-5; d_call: TRBD1; v_call: TRBV30; cdr3_aa: CAWRPTQGGSNQPQHF; cdr3_nt: TGTGCCTGGAGACCTACCCAGGGGGGGAGCAATCAGCCCCAGCATTTT
cdr3_length: 16; clone_size: NA; j_call: TRBJ2-1; d_call: TRBD1; v_call: TRBV7-2; cdr3_aa: CASSPQVGQGAYEQFF; cdr3_nt: TGTGCCAGCAGCCCCCAAGTAGGACAGGGGGCCTATGAGCAGTTCTTC
cdr3_length: 17; clone_size: NA; j_call: TRBJ2-7; d_call: TRBD2; v_call: TRBV28; cdr3_aa: CASSLGAGGKKTYEQYF; cdr3_nt: TGTGCCAGCAGTTTAGGTGCGGGAGGTAAAAAAACCTACGAGCAGTACTTC
cdr3_length: 14; clone_size: NA; j_call: TRBJ2-3; d_call: NA; v_call: TRBV9; cdr3_aa: CASSVYRSADTQYF; cdr3_nt: TGTGCCAGCAGCGTCTATAGATCTGCAGATACGCAGTATTTT
cdr3_length: 16; clone_size: few; j_call: TRBJ2-1; d_call: TRBD2; v_call: TRBV7-6; cdr3_aa: CASSLEASGYYNEQFF; cdr3_nt: TGTGCCAGCAGCTTAGAGGCTAGCGGGTACTACAATGAGCAGTTCTTC
cdr3_length: 16; clone_size: NA; j_call: TRBJ1-6; d_call: TRBD1; v_call: TRBV27; cdr3_aa: CASRPSGTGQNSPLHF; cdr3_nt: TGTGCCAGCAGACCTTCCGGGACAGGGCAAAATTCACCCCTCCACTTT
cdr3_length: 13; clone_size: many; j_call: TRBJ1-3; d_call: NA; v_call: TRBV15; cdr3_aa: CATSRSSGNTIYF; cdr3_nt: TGTGCCACCAGCCGGAGCTCTGGAAACACCATATATTTT
cdr3_length: 14; clone_size: NA; j_call: TRBJ2-7; d_call: NA; v_call: TRBV6-5; cdr3_aa: CASSYGGTTYEQYF; cdr3_nt: TGTGCCAGCAGTTACGGGGGGACGACCTACGAGCAGTACTTC
cdr3_length: 15; clone_size: few; j_call: TRBJ1-1; d_call: NA; v_call: TRBV11-2; cdr3_aa: CASSPVGAGNTEAFF; cdr3_nt: TGTGCCAGCAGCCCAGTGGGGGCGGGGAACACTGAAGCTTTCTTT
cdr3_length: 15; clone_size: many; j_call: TRBJ1-2; d_call: NA; v_call: TRBV10-3; cdr3_aa: CAISGFDAAIWGYTF; cdr3_nt: TGTGCCATCAGTGGATTCGATGCAGCTATTTGGGGCTACACCTTC
cdr3_length: 14; clone_size: few; j_call: TRBJ2-4; d_call: NA; v_call: TRBV3-1; cdr3_aa: CASSQQTAGDIQYF; cdr3_nt: TGTGCCAGCAGCCAACAAACTGCTGGGGACATTCAGTACTTC
cdr3_length: 14; clone_size: few; j_call: TRBJ1-6; d_call: NA; v_call: TRBV12-3/TRBV12-4; cdr3_aa: CASSLTGGNSPLHF; cdr3_nt: TGTGCCAGCAGTCTAACAGGCGGAAATTCACCCCTCCACTTT
cdr3_length: 13; clone_size: NA; j_call: TRBJ2-7; d_call: NA; v_call: TRBV4-1; cdr3_aa: CASSRARSYEQYF; cdr3_nt: TGCGCCAGCAGCCGGGCCAGGTCCTACGAGCAGTACTTC
cdr3_length: 15; clone_size: NA; j_call: TRBJ1-5; d_call: TRBD1; v_call: TRBV28; cdr3_aa: CASSFRGQGGQPQHF; cdr3_nt: TGTGCCAGCAGTTTTCGCGGACAGGGCGGTCAGCCCCAGCATTTT
cdr3_length: 14; clone_size: NA; j_call: TRBJ1-4; d_call: NA; v_call: TRBV30; cdr3_aa: CAWSVQGPGEKLFF; cdr3_nt: TGTGCCTGGAGTGTCCAGGGCCCCGGTGAAAAACTGTTTTTT
cdr3_length: 13; clone_size: NA; j_call: TRBJ2-1; d_call: NA; v_call: TRBV6-2/TRBV6-3; cdr3_aa: CASSWSRDNEQFF; cdr3_nt: TGTGCCAGCAGTTGGTCTCGGGACAATGAGCAGTTCTTC
cdr3_length: 16; clone_size: NA; j_call: TRBJ2-6; d_call: NA; v_call: TRBV5-5; cdr3_aa: CASSWGRSSGANVLTF; cdr3_nt: TGCGCCAGCAGCTGGGGACGGAGCTCTGGGGCCAACGTCCTGACTTTC
cdr3_length: 15; clone_size: NA; j_call: TRBJ2-1; d_call: NA; v_call: TRBV24-1; cdr3_aa: CATSETGLPDNEQFF; cdr3_nt: TGTGCCACCAGTGAAACAGGGCTACCCGACAATGAGCAGTTCTTC
cdr3_length: 18; clone_size: many; j_call: TRBJ2-2; d_call: TRBD2; v_call: TRBV7-2; cdr3_aa: CASSFSASGSPNTGELFF; cdr3_nt: TGTGCCAGCAGCTTTAGTGCTAGCGGGAGCCCGAACACCGGGGAGCTGTTTTTT
cdr3_length: 14; clone_size: NA; j_call: TRBJ1-5; d_call: NA; v_call: TRBV21-1; cdr3_aa: CASSTAWKGQPQHF; cdr3_nt: TGTGCCAGCAGCACGGCCTGGAAGGGTCAGCCCCAGCATTTT
cdr3_length: 15; clone_size: NA; j_call: TRBJ1-5; d_call: NA; v_call: TRBV6-2/TRBV6-3; cdr3_aa: CASSPGRDLNQPQHF; cdr3_nt: TGTGCCAGCAGTCCCGGCCGTGACCTAAATCAGCCCCAGCATTTT
cdr3_length: 13; clone_size: few; j_call: TRBJ2-1; d_call: NA; v_call: TRBV27; cdr3_aa: CATRRREHNEQFF; cdr3_nt: TGTGCCACTCGGAGGAGGGAACACAATGAGCAGTTCTTC
cdr3_length: 12; clone_size: few; j_call: TRBJ2-7; d_call: NA; v_call: TRBV18; cdr3_aa: CASSRFEDEQYF; cdr3_nt: TGTGCCAGCTCACGGTTTGAGGACGAGCAGTACTTC
cdr3_length: 16; clone_size: NA; j_call: TRBJ2-3; d_call: TRBD2; v_call: TRBV20-1; cdr3_aa: CSASGIAGDFTDTQYF; cdr3_nt: TGCAGTGCTAGCGGGATAGCGGGAGATTTCACAGATACGCAGTATTTT
cdr3_length: 16; clone_size: many; j_call: TRBJ2-1; d_call: TRBD2; v_call: TRBV5-1; cdr3_aa: CASSRQRGPGYNEQFF; cdr3_nt: TGCGCCAGCAGCCGCCAGCGGGGGCCTGGATACAATGAGCAGTTCTTC
cdr3_length: 15; clone_size: NA; j_call: TRBJ2-5; d_call: TRBD1; v_call: TRBV18; cdr3_aa: CASSPSTGNQETQYF; cdr3_nt: TGTGCCAGCTCACCCTCGACAGGGAACCAAGAGACCCAGTACTTC
cdr3_length: 13; clone_size: NA; j_call: TRBJ2-7; d_call: NA; v_call: TRBV21-1; cdr3_aa: CASSIQGVYEQYF; cdr3_nt: TGTGCCAGCAGCATCCAGGGCGTTTACGAGCAGTACTTC
cdr3_length: 16; clone_size: few; j_call: TRBJ2-4; d_call: TRBD2; v_call: TRBV9; cdr3_aa: CASTRGDSRAKNIQYF; cdr3_nt: TGTGCCAGCACTCGGGGGGACTCCCGAGCCAAAAACATTCAGTACTTC
cdr3_length: 15; clone_size: NA; j_call: TRBJ2-2; d_call: TRBD2; v_call: TRBV20-1; cdr3_aa: CSASTGGANTGELFF; cdr3_nt: TGCAGTGCTAGCACCGGGGGGGCGAACACCGGGGAGCTGTTTTTT
cdr3_length: 16; clone_size: NA; j_call: TRBJ2-7; d_call: TRBD2; v_call: TRBV28; cdr3_aa: CASSFGLGLAAFEQYF; cdr3_nt: TGTGCCAGCAGTTTCGGGTTAGGACTAGCGGCTTTCGAGCAGTACTTC
cdr3_length: 15; clone_size: few; j_call: TRBJ2-1; d_call: NA; v_call: TRBV12-3/TRBV12-4; cdr3_aa: CASSLAPNSLNEQFF; cdr3_nt: TGTGCCAGCAGTTTGGCCCCGAATAGCCTAAATGAGCAGTTCTTC
cdr3_length: 15; clone_size: many; j_call: TRBJ2-7; d_call: TRBD1; v_call: TRBV5-6; cdr3_aa: CASSFAGGVPYEQYF; cdr3_nt: TGTGCCAGCAGCTTCGCAGGGGGAGTCCCCTACGAGCAGTACTTC
cdr3_length: 16; clone_size: NA; j_call: TRBJ2-1; d_call: TRBD1; v_call: TRBV15; cdr3_aa: CATSRGTGGSYNEQFF; cdr3_nt: TGTGCCACCAGCAGAGGCACAGGGGGCTCCTACAATGAGCAGTTCTTC
cdr3_length: 18; clone_size: few; j_call: TRBJ2-3; d_call: TRBD2; v_call: TRBV20-1; cdr3_aa: CSAAPGTSGGPSTDTQYF; cdr3_nt: TGCAGTGCGGCACCCGGGACTAGCGGGGGGCCTAGCACAGATACGCAGTATTTT
cdr3_length: 14; clone_size: many; j_call: TRBJ1-5; d_call: TRBD1; v_call: TRBV20-1; cdr3_aa: CSARQDRSNQPQHF; cdr3_nt: TGCAGTGCTAGGCAGGACAGGAGCAATCAGCCCCAGCATTTT
cdr3_length: 16; clone_size: few; j_call: TRBJ2-2; d_call: TRBD1; v_call: TRBV20-1; cdr3_aa: CSARGDRGSNTGELFF; cdr3_nt: TGCAGTGCTAGGGGTGACAGGGGGTCGAACACCGGGGAGCTGTTTTTT
cdr3_length: 15; clone_size: NA; j_call: TRBJ1-3; d_call: NA; v_call: TRBV7-3; cdr3_aa: CASSPDGSSGNTIYF; cdr3_nt: TGTGCCAGCAGCCCGGACGGGAGCTCTGGAAACACCATATATTTT
cdr3_length: 13; clone_size: few; j_call: TRBJ1-2; d_call: NA; v_call: TRBV2; cdr3_aa: CASRIQGAYGYTF; cdr3_nt: TGTGCCAGCCGAATACAGGGCGCCTATGGCTACACCTTC
cdr3_length: 12; clone_size: NA; j_call: TRBJ1-2; d_call: NA; v_call: TRBV28; cdr3_aa: CASSFQFTGYTF; cdr3_nt: TGTGCCAGCAGTTTTCAGTTCACGGGCTACACCTTC
cdr3_length: 17; clone_size: NA; j_call: TRBJ1-2; d_call: TRBD1; v_call: TRBV6-5; cdr3_aa: CASSYSTRGTANYGYTF; cdr3_nt: TGTGCCAGCAGTTACTCGACCCGCGGGACAGCTAACTATGGCTACACCTTC
cdr3_length: 13; clone_size: few; j_call: TRBJ1-5; d_call: NA; v_call: TRBV28; cdr3_aa: CASSLDPLQPQHF; cdr3_nt: TGTGCCAGCAGTTTGGACCCTCTTCAGCCCCAGCATTTT